The 11 T cell receptor beta chains below were found in one sample sequenced in a study of post-analysis software for immune sequencing data. Broader study findings: Included in a set of a few TRBV segments more frequent in patients than controls were TRBV5-6, TRBV5-1 and TRBV20-1.

These receptors have no known antigen. Unique molecular identifiers were built into the TCR beta cDNA libraries. TCRdb re-derived calls from the PCR reads in MiXCR, one entry per CDR3 protein. This sample yields fewer than 850,000 distinct CDR3 sequences, of which 30% are seen a single time; 0.55% to 0.65% belongs to the top ten. Input material: blood. The source is a girl under 18 with multiple sclerosis.

This clonotype was recorded a few times. V gene TRBV5-1 combines with J gene TRBJ2-1, with 10 bases that match TRBD2. The germline CDR1 and CDR2 sequences are SGHRS and YFSETQ. The CDR3 runs 18 residues. V gave up 3 bases and J gave up 4 bases; unmatched junction bases: 13. The CDR3, as DNA: TGCGCCAGCAGCTCCCTAGCGGGGGCAAACCGGGGTTACAATGAGCAGTTCTTC. This sequence encodes CASSSLAGANRGYNEQFF.

Only one count was recorded for this clonotype. The chain uses TRBV3-1 and TRBJ2-5, with TRBD1 as a possible D gene (5 bases). The CDR3 runs to 15 residues. Trimming stripped 4 bases from V and 4 bases from J, with 16 bases between. In germline, CDR1 is LGHDT, CDR2 YNNKEL (reference sequence). CDR3 nucleotide sequence: TGTGCCAGCAGCCGTCCAAGGGGTACCGGAGAGACCCAGTACTTC. This encodes CASSRPRGTGETQYF.

This clonotype turned up a few times. This chain links TRBV20-1 with TRBJ2-3; no clear D. The CDR3 has 13 residues. Trimming took 3 bases from V and 4 from J, leaving 11 bases between them. Germline V gives CDR1 DFQATT, CDR2 SNEGSKA (reference sequence). CDR3 sequence: CSASVLRADTQYF. CDR3 nucleotide sequence: TGCAGTGCTAGCGTCCTTAGGGCAGATACGCAGTATTTT.

V usage is TRBV4-2 and J usage is TRBJ1-5; perhaps TRBD1 as D (5 bases). Between the trimmed V and J ends, which lost 2 bases and 5 bases, there was a span of 7 bases. CDR1 is LGHNA, CDR2 YNFKEQ, per germline. The CDR3 length is 13 residues. CDR3 loop: CASSQQTDQPQHF. The CDR3 region has the DNA TGTGCCAGCAGCCAACAGACAGATCAGCCCCAGCATTTT.

This clonotype was counted a few times. The CDR3 spells CASTVFNEQYF. The DNA for the CDR3 is TGTGCCAGCACAGTTTTCAACGAGCAGTACTTC. The rearrangement uses TRBV7-2 and TRBJ2-7; D is ambiguous. The CDR3 covers 11 residues. Germline CDR1 SGHTA, CDR2 FQGNSA. Between the trimmed V and J ends, which lost 7 bases and 5 bases, there was a span of 9 bases.

CDR3 residues: CASSFLASGRLEDTQYF. CDR3 sequence (DNA): TGTGCCAGCAGCTTTCTGGCTAGCGGGAGACTGGAGGATACGCAGTATTTT. The V and J genes are TRBV7-2 and TRBJ2-3; 10 bases agree with TRBD2. CDR3 length: 17 amino acids. Germline CDR1 reads SGHTA; CDR2 reads FQGNSA. Unmatched junction bases numbered 12, after V lost 3 bases and J lost 6 bases.

This clonotype was seen a handful of times. The gene calls are TRBV2 and TRBJ1-4; D gene uncertain. Deletions cut 6 bases from V and 8 bases from J, with 13 bases between. Germline CDR1 reads SNHLY; CDR2 reads FYNNEI. The CDR3 sequence is 13 residues long. The CDR3 DNA is TGTGCCAGCAGCCTAGACCGAGGGGAAAAACTGTTTTTT. As protein: CASSLDRGEKLFF.

The V gene is TRBV20-1, the J gene TRBJ1-4, with D possibly TRBD1 on 6 matching bases. There are 15 residues in the CDR3. Germline-derived CDR1 and CDR2 are DFQATT and SNEGSKA (reference sequence). Trimming cost V 4 bases and J 8 bases, with 20 bases left between them. The CDR3, as DNA: TGCAGTGCTACTGGGATGGCAGGGGTTCGGGAAAAACTGTTTTTT. Translating it yields CSATGMAGVREKLFF.

V gene TRBV5-4 combines with J gene TRBJ2-7, with D maybe TRBD1 (5 bases). The CDR3 spans 13 residues. Trimming stripped 7 bases from V and 10 bases from J, with 21 bases between. From germline, CDR1 is SGHNT and CDR2 YYREEE (reference sequence). CDR3 loop: CASGTGTQEIQYF. CDR3 sequence (DNA): TGTGCCAGCGGAACAGGAACCCAAGAGATCCAGTACTTC.

This clonotype is a singleton in its sample. The chain links TRBV28 to TRBJ2-7; the match to TRBD1 covers 7 bases. Germline loops: CDR1 MDHEN, CDR2 SYDVKM. The CDR3 has 13 amino acids. With V trimmed by 7 bases and J by 4 bases, 7 bases remained unmatched. The CDR3 DNA reads TGTGCCAGCAAGGGACAGAGTTTATACGAGCAGTACTTC. Translating gives CASKGQSLYEQYF. Supplemented by reference TRBV28 and TRBJ2-7, the full variable domain reads DVKVTQSSRYLVKRTGEKVFLECVQDMDHENMFWYRQDPGLGLRLIYFSYDVKMKEKGDIPEGYSVSREKKERFSLILESASTNQTSMYLCASKGQSLYEQYFGPGTRLTVT.

This clonotype was counted at least ten times. The chain links TRBV29-1 to TRBJ2-7, with D perhaps matching TRBD1 (6 bases). The germline gives CDR1 SQVTM, CDR2 ANQGSEA. This CDR3 comprises 11 residues. With 6 bases removed from V and 4 bases from J, the gap between germline ends came to 10 bases. This CDR3 reads CSVKGEYEQYF. CDR3 sequence (DNA): TGCAGCGTAAAGGGGGAGTACGAGCAGTACTTC.